A single T cell receptor beta chain is shown here with its context. During the collection period, no donor immune events like infections were recorded. This entry is derived from a study of identifying expanded T cells in peripheral blood. Measured with immunoSEQ multiplex PCR; TCRdb has only the in-frame clones, and not every one. The table includes some 78,000 clones, 70% to 90% detected once. Per the germline V gene, CDR1 is LGHNA and CDR2 is YSLEER. This CDR3 has 17 amino acids. V shed 0 bases and J shed 6 bases, with 18 bases lying between them. The chain couples TRBV4-3 to TRBJ2-1; a possible D gene is TRBD1 (5 bases). The origin of this receptor is a person aged 18-69 years in good health. The sequenced sample consisted of blood. The CDR3 sequence is CASSQEPPLRGVNEQFF. The CDR3 coding sequence is TGCGCCAGCAGCCAAGAACCCCCCCTAAGGGGTGTCAATGAGCAGTTCTTC.